The 9 T cell receptor beta chains reported below all come from one sample, sequenced in a study of early T cells in non-severe SARS-CoV-2 infection. One entry per CDR3 protein results from TCRdb running MiXCR on the 5' RACE reads. The sample records 30,000 to 35,000 distinct CDR3 sequences, around 5.8% being singletons. The sample taken for sequencing was whole blood. These receptors all come from an adult who was a healthcare worker with PCR-confirmed SARS-CoV-2 infection or an uninfected control (not recorded which).

This clonotype was counted many times. The V and J genes are TRBV20-1 and TRBJ2-3; the D is unclear. The CDR3 contains 15 residues. V lost 3 bases and J 1 base, leaving 14 bases between the germline ends. Per the germline V gene, CDR1 is DFQATT and CDR2 is SNEGSKA (reference sequence). CDR3 loop: CSASFRRAGTDTQYF. The CDR3 region has the DNA TGCAGTGCTAGTTTCAGACGGGCTGGCACAGATACGCAGTATTTT.

This clonotype was seen ten or more times. The chain employs TRBV19 and TRBJ1-5, with 10 bases matching TRBD1. The CDR3 loop spans 17 amino acids. V lost 5 bases to trimming and J lost 6 bases; unmatched junction nucleotides: 13. From germline, CDR1 is LNHDA and CDR2 SQIVND (reference sequence). CDR3 nucleotide sequence: TGTGCCAGTAGTCACCCGCCAGGGACAGGGGCATCTCAGCCCCAGCATTTT. Residues: CASSHPPGTGASQPQHF.

This clonotype appeared once. This may arise from a read error, as a much more abundant clone is one base away. CDR3 amino acids: CASSKGLAANEQFF. The CDR3 DNA reads as TGTGCCAGTAGTAAGGGGCTAGCGGCCAATGAGCAGTTCTTC. The rearrangement joins TRBV19 to TRBJ2-1; 7 nucleotides match TRBD2. The CDR3 runs to 14 residues. CDR1 and CDR2 (germline): LNHDA, SQIVND (reference sequence). Trimming removed 4 bases from V and 6 bases from J; junction bases left unmatched: 6. The variable domain in full, with the rest retrieved from reference TRBV19 and TRBJ2-1, is DGGITQSPKYLFRKEGQNVTLSCEQNLNHDAMYWYRQDPGQGLRLIYYSQIVNDFQKGDIAEGYSVSREKKESFPLTVTSAQKNPTAFYLCASSKGLAANEQFFGPGTRLTVL.

This clonotype was recorded at least ten times. The chain uses TRBV29-1 and TRBJ2-3; 7 bases match TRBD2. Trimming removed 3 bases from V and 0 bases from J; junction bases left unmatched: 12. This CDR3 contains 17 residues. Germline V gene lookup returns CDR1 SQVTM and CDR2 ANQGSEA. CDR3 sequence (DNA): TGCAGCGTTGAGCCAAGGTGGGGTAGCGGGAGCACAGATACGCAGTATTTT. Its translation is CSVEPRWGSGSTDTQYF.

This clonotype appeared a few times. J is TRBJ2-1 and V is TRBV4-3; TRBD2 aligns across 10 bases. V shed 0 bases, J shed 7 bases, and the junction held 15 bases outside the gene matches. The CDR3 length is 19 residues. The V gene's germline CDR1 is LGHNA and CDR2 YSLEER. CDR3 DNA: TGCGCCAGCAGCCAAGATAATTTAGGGCGAAGCGGGAGGGAAAATGAGCAGTTCTTC. This encodes CASSQDNLGRSGRENEQFF.

The sample holds a few counts of this clonotype. V is TRBV29-1 and J is TRBJ2-7; 10 nucleotides match TRBD2. The CDR3 is 15 amino acids. V lost 6 bases, J lost 6 bases, and 14 bases stayed unmatched. Germline V CDR1 and CDR2: SQVTM, ANQGSEA. The CDR3: CSVHGGSGRASEQYF. The CDR3 nucleotides read TGCAGCGTCCATGGGGGCAGCGGGAGGGCCTCCGAGCAGTACTTC.

This clonotype occurred many times. The chain recombines TRBV5-1 with TRBJ2-2; D gene uncertain. The V gene's germline CDR1 is SGHRS and CDR2 YFSETQ. V was cut by 0 bases and J by 3 bases, with 3 bases left in between. The CDR3 is 13 residues long. The CDR3 DNA sequence: TGCGCCAGCAGCTTGGAATACACCGGGGAGCTGTTTTTT. Translation: CASSLEYTGELFF. The whole variable domain, remainder taken from reference TRBV5-1 and TRBJ2-2, is KAGVTQTPRYLIKTRGQQVTLSCSPISGHRSVSWYQQTPGQGLQFLFEYFSETQRNKGNFPGRFSGRQFSNSRSEMNVSTLELGDSALYLCASSLEYTGELFFGEGSRLTVL.

Comments on this clonotype: A much larger clone is a single base away; this may be a read error. The chain employs TRBV6-1 and TRBJ2-7; the D gene is possibly TRBD2 (6 bases). V was cut by 1 base and J by 6 bases, with 19 bases left in between. Germline V gene lookup returns CDR1 MNHNS and CDR2 SASEGT. This CDR3 comprises 16 residues. The CDR3 protein is CASSEDQGLAEAEQYF. CDR3 in DNA: TGTGCCAGCAGTGAAGACCAAGGGTTAGCGGAAGCCGAGCAGTACTTC.

The table lists this clonotype with many counts. The chain recombines TRBV6-2 or TRBV6-3 with TRBJ2-2; 8 bases align to TRBD1. Trimming removed 0 bases from V and 5 bases from J; junction bases left unmatched: 14. The germline gives CDR1 MNHEY, CDR2 SVGEGT. The CDR3 has 19 amino acids. The CDR3 protein is CASSYSTPGQGAQTGELFF. The CDR3 nucleotides read TGTGCCAGCAGTTACTCGACACCAGGGCAGGGGGCGCAAACCGGGGAGCTGTTTTTT.